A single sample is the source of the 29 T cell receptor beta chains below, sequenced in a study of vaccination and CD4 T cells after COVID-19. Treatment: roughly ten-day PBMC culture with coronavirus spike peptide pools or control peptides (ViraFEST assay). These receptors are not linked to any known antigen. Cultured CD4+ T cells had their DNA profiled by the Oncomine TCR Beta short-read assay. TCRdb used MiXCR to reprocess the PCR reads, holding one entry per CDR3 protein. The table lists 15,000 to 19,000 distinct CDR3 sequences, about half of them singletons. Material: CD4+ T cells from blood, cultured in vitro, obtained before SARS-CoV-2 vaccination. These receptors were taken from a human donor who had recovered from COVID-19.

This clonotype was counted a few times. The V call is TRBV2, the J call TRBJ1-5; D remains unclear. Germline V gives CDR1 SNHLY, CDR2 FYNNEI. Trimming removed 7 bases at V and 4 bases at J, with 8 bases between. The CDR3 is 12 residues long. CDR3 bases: TGTGCCAGCAACTCGGGGAATCAGCCCCAGCATTTT. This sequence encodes CASNSGNQPQHF.

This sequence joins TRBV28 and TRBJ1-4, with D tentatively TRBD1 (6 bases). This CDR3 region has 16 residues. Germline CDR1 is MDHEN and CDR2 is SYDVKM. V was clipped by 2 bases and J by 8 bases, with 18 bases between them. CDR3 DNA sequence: TGTGCCAGCAGTTTAGGGGGCTCGGGGGCTGGGGAAAAACTGTTTTTT. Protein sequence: CASSLGGSGAGEKLFF.

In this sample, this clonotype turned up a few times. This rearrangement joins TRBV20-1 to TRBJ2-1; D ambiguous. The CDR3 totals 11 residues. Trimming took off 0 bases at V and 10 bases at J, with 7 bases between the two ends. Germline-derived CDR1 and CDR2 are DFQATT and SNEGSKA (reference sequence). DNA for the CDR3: TGCAGTGCTAGAGATAAGACCGAGCAGTTCTTC. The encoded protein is CSARDKTEQFF.

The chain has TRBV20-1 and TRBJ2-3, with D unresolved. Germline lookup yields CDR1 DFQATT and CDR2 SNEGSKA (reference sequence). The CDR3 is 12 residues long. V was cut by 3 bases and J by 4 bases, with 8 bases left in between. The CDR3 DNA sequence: TGCAGTGCTAGTCTTAGGGCAGATACGCAGTATTTT. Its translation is CSASLRADTQYF.

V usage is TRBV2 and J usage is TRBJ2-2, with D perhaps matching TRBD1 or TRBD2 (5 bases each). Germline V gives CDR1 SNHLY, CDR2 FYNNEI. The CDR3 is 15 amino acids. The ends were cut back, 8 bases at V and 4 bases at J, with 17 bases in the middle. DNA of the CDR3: TGTGCCAGCCGGGGACGAGAAAGGGTCACCGGGGAGCTGTTTTTT. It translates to CASRGRERVTGELFF.

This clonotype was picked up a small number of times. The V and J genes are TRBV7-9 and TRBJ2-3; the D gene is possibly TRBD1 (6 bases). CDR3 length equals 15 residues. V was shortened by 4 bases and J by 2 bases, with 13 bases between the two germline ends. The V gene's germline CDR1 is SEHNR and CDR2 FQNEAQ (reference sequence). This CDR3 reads CASSSRGGFTDTQYF. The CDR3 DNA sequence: TGTGCCAGCAGCTCCAGAGGGGGATTCACAGATACGCAGTATTTT.

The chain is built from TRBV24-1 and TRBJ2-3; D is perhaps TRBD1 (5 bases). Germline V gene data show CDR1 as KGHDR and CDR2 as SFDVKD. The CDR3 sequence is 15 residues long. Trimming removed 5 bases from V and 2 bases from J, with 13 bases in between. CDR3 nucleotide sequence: TGTGCCACCAGTGGGGGCCTGCGGAACACAGATACGCAGTATTTT. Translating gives CATSGGLRNTDTQYF.

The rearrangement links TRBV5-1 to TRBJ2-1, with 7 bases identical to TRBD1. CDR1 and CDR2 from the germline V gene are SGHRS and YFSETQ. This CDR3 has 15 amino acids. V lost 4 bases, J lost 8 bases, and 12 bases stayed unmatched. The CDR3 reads CASSQFSGQRDEQFF. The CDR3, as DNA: TGCGCCAGCAGCCAATTCTCGGGACAGAGGGATGAGCAGTTCTTC.

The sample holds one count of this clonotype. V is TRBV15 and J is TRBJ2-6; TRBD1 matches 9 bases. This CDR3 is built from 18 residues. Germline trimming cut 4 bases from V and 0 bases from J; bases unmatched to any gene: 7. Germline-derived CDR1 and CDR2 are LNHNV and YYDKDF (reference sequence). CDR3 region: CATSIRDRVSSGANVLTF. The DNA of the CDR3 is TGTGCCACCAGCATTCGGGACAGGGTCTCCTCTGGGGCCAACGTCCTGACTTTC.

The CDR3 reads CASSRNRVADTQYF. In nucleotides, the CDR3 is TGTGCCAGCAGCCGCAACAGGGTTGCAGATACGCAGTATTTT. The J gene is TRBJ2-3, the V gene TRBV3-1; D is perhaps TRBD1 (6 bases). This CDR3 region has 14 residues. Germline V gene lookup returns CDR1 LGHDT and CDR2 YNNKEL (reference sequence). The V and J ends lost 4 bases and 4 bases respectively, with 12 bases between them.

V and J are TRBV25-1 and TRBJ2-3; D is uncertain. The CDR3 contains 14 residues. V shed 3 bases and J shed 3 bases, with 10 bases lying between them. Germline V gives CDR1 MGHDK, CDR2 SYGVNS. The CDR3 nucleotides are TGTGCCAGCAGTGAGTCGAGCGCTACAGATACGCAGTATTTT. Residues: CASSESSATDTQYF.

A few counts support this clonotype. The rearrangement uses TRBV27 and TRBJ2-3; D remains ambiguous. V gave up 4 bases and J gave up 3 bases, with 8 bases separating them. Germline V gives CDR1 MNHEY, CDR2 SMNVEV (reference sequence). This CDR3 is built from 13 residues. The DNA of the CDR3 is TGTGCCAGCAGTTATGTCAGAACAGATACGCAGTATTTT. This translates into CASSYVRTDTQYF.

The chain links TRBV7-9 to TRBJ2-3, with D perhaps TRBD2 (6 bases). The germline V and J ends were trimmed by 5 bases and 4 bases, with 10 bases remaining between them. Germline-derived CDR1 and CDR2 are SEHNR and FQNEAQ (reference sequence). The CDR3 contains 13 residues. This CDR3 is CASSPRGADTQYF. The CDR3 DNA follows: TGTGCCAGCAGCCCCCGCGGGGCAGATACGCAGTATTTT. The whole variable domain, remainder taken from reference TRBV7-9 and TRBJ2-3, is DTGVSQNPRHKITKRGQNVTFRCDPISEHNRLYWYRQTLGQGPEFLTYFQNEAQLEKSRLLSDRFSAERPKGSFSTLEIQRTEQGDSAMYLCASSPRGADTQYFGPGTRLTVL.

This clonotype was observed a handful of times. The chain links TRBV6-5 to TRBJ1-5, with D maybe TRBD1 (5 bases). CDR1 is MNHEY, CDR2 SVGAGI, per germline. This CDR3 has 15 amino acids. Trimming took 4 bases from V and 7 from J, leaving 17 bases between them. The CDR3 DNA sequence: TGTGCCAGCAGTTTCCCAGGGCGGCTCGGCCAGCCCCAGCATTTT. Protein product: CASSFPGRLGQPQHF.

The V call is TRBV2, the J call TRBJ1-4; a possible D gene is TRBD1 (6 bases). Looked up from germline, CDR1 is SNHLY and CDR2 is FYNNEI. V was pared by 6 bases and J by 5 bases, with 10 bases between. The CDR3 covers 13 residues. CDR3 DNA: TGTGCCAGCAGGTGGACAGACAATGAAAAACTGTTTTTT. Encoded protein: CASRWTDNEKLFF. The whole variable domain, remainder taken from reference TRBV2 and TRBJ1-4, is EPEVTQTPSHQVTQMGQEVILRCVPISNHLYFYWYRQILGQKVEFLVSFYNNEISEKSEIFDDQFSVERPDGSNFTLKIRSTKLEDSAMYFCASRWTDNEKLFFGSGTQLSVL.

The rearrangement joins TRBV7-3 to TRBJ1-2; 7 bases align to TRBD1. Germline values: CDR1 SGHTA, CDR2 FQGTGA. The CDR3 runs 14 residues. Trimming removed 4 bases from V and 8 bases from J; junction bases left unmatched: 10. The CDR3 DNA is TGTGCCAGCAGCTCTACAGGGGCCGGGGAGGGCTACACCTTC. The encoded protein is CASSSTGAGEGYTF.

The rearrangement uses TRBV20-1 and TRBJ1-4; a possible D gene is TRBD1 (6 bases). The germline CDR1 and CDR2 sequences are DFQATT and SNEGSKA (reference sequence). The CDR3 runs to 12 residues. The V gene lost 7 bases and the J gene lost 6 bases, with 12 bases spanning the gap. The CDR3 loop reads CSEKGDDEKLFF. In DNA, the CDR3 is TGCAGTGAGAAGGGGGACGATGAAAAACTGTTTTTT.

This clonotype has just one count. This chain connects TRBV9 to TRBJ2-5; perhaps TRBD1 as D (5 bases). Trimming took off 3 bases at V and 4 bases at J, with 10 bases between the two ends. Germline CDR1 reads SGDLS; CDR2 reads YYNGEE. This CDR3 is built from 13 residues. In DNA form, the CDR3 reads TGTGCCAGCAGCGCAGGGTCGGGAGAGACCCAGTACTTC. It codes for CASSAGSGETQYF.

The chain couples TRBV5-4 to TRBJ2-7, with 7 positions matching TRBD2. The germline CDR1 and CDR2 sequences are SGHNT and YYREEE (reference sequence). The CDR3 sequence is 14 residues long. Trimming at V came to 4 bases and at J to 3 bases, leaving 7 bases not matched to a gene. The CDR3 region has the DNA TGTGCCAGCAGCGTAAGCGGGACTATCTACGAGCAGTACTTC. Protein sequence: CASSVSGTIYEQYF.

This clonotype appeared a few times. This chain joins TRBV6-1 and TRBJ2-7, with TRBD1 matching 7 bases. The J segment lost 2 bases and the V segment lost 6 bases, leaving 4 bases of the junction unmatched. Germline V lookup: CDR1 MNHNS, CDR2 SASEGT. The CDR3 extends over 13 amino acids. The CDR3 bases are TGTGCCAGCAGGATTGACAGGGCCTACGAGCAGTACTTC. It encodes CASRIDRAYEQYF.

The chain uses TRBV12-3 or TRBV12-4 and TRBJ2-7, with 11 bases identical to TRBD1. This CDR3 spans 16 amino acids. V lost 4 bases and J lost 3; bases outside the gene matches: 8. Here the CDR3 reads CASSSGTGTGGYEQYF. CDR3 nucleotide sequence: TGTGCCAGCAGTTCAGGAACCGGGACAGGGGGCTACGAGCAGTACTTC.

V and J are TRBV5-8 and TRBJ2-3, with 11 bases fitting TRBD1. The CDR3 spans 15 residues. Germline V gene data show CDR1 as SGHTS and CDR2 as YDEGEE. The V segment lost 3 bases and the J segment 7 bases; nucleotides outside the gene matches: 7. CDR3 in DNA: TGTGCCAGCAGCTCCCGGACAGGGGGCGCGAATACGCAGTATTTT. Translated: CASSSRTGGANTQYF.

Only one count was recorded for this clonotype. This CDR3 is CASRTTGTQAAGYTF. The CDR3 region has the DNA TGTGCCAGCAGAACAACCGGGACTCAAGCGGCAGGCTACACCTTC. The gene calls are TRBV12-3 or TRBV12-4 and TRBJ1-2; perhaps TRBD1 as D (5 bases). V lost 6 bases to trimming and J lost 8 bases, with 22 bases between them. The CDR3 has 15 amino acids.

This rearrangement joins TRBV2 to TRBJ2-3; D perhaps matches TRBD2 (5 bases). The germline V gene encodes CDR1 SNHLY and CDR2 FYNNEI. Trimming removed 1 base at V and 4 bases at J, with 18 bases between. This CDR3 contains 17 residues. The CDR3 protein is CASSEGVGRSGSDTQYF. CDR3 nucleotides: TGTGCCAGCAGTGAAGGGGTAGGGCGAAGCGGATCAGATACGCAGTATTTT.

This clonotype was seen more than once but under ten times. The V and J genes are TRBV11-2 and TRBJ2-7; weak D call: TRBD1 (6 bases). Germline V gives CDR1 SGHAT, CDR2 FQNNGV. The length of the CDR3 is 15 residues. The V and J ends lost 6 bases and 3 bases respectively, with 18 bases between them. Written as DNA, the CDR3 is TGTGCCAGCAGTCCCACCGGGACAACGAACTACGAGCAGTACTTC. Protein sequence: CASSPTGTTNYEQYF. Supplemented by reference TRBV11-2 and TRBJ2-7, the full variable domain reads EAGVAQSPRYKIIEKRQSVAFWCNPISGHATLYWYQQILGQGPKLLIQFQNNGVVDDSQLPKDRFSAERLKGVDSTLKIQPAKLEDSAVYLCASSPTGTTNYEQYFGPGTRLTVT.

CDR3 nucleotide sequence: TGTGCCAGCAGCCTCGGTCTGAGGACTAGCGGGAGGGCGGGATACAATGAGCAGTTCTTC. The encoded protein is CASSLGLRTSGRAGYNEQFF. The chain is built from TRBV27 and TRBJ2-1; 15 bases are shared with TRBD2. The CDR3 covers 20 residues. J was trimmed by 4 bases and V by 6 bases; bases with no gene match: 16. Germline V gene data show CDR1 as MNHEY and CDR2 as SMNVEV (reference sequence).

The CDR3: CAIRPRGTDTEAFF. The DNA for the CDR3 is TGTGCCATCAGACCCAGGGGCACGGACACTGAAGCTTTCTTT. This chain uses TRBV10-3 with TRBJ1-1, with TRBD1 as a possible D gene (6 bases). Trimming stripped 6 bases from V and 3 bases from J, with 14 bases between. Per germline, CDR1 ENHRY and CDR2 SYGVKD. CDR3 length: 14 residues.

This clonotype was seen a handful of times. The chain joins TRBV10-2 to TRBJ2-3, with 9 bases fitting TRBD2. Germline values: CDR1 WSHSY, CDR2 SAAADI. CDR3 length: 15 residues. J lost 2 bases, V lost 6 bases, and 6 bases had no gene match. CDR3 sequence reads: CASREASGNTDTQYF. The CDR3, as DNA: TGCGCCAGCAGAGAGGCTAGCGGGAACACAGATACGCAGTATTTT.

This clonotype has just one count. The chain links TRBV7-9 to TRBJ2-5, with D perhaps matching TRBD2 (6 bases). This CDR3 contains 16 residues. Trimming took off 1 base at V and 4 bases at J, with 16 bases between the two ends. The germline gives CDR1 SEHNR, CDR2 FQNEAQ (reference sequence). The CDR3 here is CASSLGRGDGRETQYF. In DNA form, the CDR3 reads TGTGCCAGCAGCTTAGGACGAGGGGACGGGAGAGAGACCCAGTACTTC. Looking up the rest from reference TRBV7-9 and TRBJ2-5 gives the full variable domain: DTGVSQNPRHKITKRGQNVTFRCDPISEHNRLYWYRQTLGQGPEFLTYFQNEAQLEKSRLLSDRFSAERPKGSFSTLEIQRTEQGDSAMYLCASSLGRGDGRETQYFGPGTRLLVL.